What follows are 15 T cell receptor beta chains derived from one specimen sequenced in a study of CD8 T cells in ankylosing spondylitis. TCRdb analysed the 5' RACE reads with MiXCR anew, one entry per CDR3 protein. The sample carries approximately 350,000 distinct CDR3 sequences, 20% to 25% recorded once. Sequencing was done on a sample of blood, either unsorted or a sorted T cell fraction (not recorded which). Receptor source: a male donor with ankylosing spondylitis or in good health (not recorded which).

This chain connects TRBV12-3 or TRBV12-4 to TRBJ1-4, with D perhaps matching TRBD1 (6 bases). V was clipped by 2 bases and J by 7 bases, with 17 bases between them. The CDR3 extends over 16 amino acids. In nucleotides, the CDR3 is TGTGCCAGCAGTTTAACCCCTCCAGGGGCCAGTGAAAAACTGTTTTTT. Translating it yields CASSLTPPGASEKLFF.

The CDR3 nucleotides read TGTGCCAGCAGACCCAGGGACACCTACGAGCAGTACTTC. It encodes CASRPRDTYEQYF. V and J are TRBV12-3 or TRBV12-4 and TRBJ2-7, with a possible D match to TRBD1 (6 bases). There are 13 residues in the CDR3. Trimming shortened V by 6 bases and J by 2 bases, and 11 bases separated the two germline ends.

There are a few counts of this clonotype. The chain joins TRBV9 to TRBJ2-3; tentatively, D is TRBD2 (6 bases). CDR1 is SGDLS and CDR2 is YYNGEE in the germline V gene. Trimming pared 0 bases from V and 5 bases from J, leaving 13 bases between. CDR3 size: 15 residues. CDR3 amino acids: CASSVVGGHGDTQYF. The CDR3 coding sequence is TGTGCCAGCAGCGTAGTGGGGGGTCATGGAGATACGCAGTATTTT.

The rearrangement uses TRBV28 and TRBJ2-1, with 8 bases identical to TRBD1. CDR3 length: 15 amino acids. Losses at the gene ends were 8 bases for V and 3 bases for J; bases not matched to a gene: 9. CDR1 and CDR2 (germline): MDHEN, SYDVKM. In DNA, the CDR3 is TGTGCCAGCCGCACCAGACAGGGGTTCTACAATGAGCAGTTCTTC. It encodes CASRTRQGFYNEQFF.

This clonotype has only a few counts. The chain has TRBV12-3 or TRBV12-4 and TRBJ2-2, with D perhaps assigned TRBD1 or TRBD2 (5 bases each). The CDR3 loop spans 14 amino acids. With 5 bases removed from V and 3 bases from J, the gap between germline ends came to 10 bases. CDR3 amino acids: CASSQGTYTGELFF. The DNA of the CDR3 is TGTGCCAGCAGTCAAGGGACGTACACCGGGGAGCTGTTTTTT.

The CDR3 DNA follows: TGTGCCAGCAGCTTAGACTTGAGACTAGCGGGATACGAGCAGTACTTC. Translated, it gives CASSLDLRLAGYEQYF. The chain employs TRBV11-2 and TRBJ2-7; 11 bases match TRBD2. The CDR3 contains 16 residues. V was clipped by 0 bases and J by 4 bases; unmatched bases: 5. Germline CDR1 and CDR2: SGHAT and FQNNGV.

This clonotype was picked up a small number of times. The CDR3 protein is CASSLGLSGLAKNIQYF. The CDR3 DNA follows: TGTGCCAGCAGCTTAGGACTGTCGGGTCTCGCCAAAAACATTCAGTACTTC. The V and J genes are TRBV7-8 and TRBJ2-4; no reliable D call. The germline V gene has CDR1 SGHVS and CDR2 FQNEAQ. The CDR3 loop spans 17 amino acids. Trimming removed 1 base from V and 1 base from J, with 14 bases in between.

This clonotype was seen only a few times. This chain uses TRBV12-3 or TRBV12-4 with TRBJ2-7; possible D gene TRBD2, 6 bases. Trimming left V 2 bases short and J 5 bases short, with 16 bases between. The CDR3 sequence is 15 residues long. The CDR3 coding sequence is TGTGCCAGCAGTTTATATCCCCTCGGGGAGGACGAGCAGTACTTC. Translated: CASSLYPLGEDEQYF.

The DNA for the CDR3 is TGTGCCAGCACCGACCGATACTCCTACGAGCAGTACTTC. Residues: CASTDRYSYEQYF. This rearrangement joins TRBV6-1 to TRBJ2-7; D is undetermined. Trimming took 7 bases from V and 0 from J, leaving 10 bases between them. The CDR3 extends over 13 amino acids. Germline CDR1 and CDR2: MNHNS and SASEGT.

This clonotype has only a few counts. This chain links TRBV6-5 with TRBJ2-7; 13 nucleotides match TRBD2. Germline CDR1 and CDR2: MNHEY and SVGAGI. The CDR3 runs to 17 residues. V shed 2 bases, J shed 5 bases, and the junction held 9 bases outside the gene matches. The CDR3 sequence is CASSYQLAGGPLNEQYF. The CDR3 DNA reads as TGTGCCAGCAGTTACCAACTAGCGGGGGGGCCGTTGAACGAGCAGTACTTC.

The chain has TRBV4-1 and TRBJ2-3; perhaps TRBD2 as D (6 bases). The CDR3 totals 14 residues. With 5 bases removed from V and 4 bases from J, the gap between germline ends came to 13 bases. Germline lookup yields CDR1 MGHRA and CDR2 YSYEKL. CDR3 nucleotide sequence: TGCGCCAGCAGCTCCGTGGAGGGATCAGATACGCAGTATTTT. It yields the protein CASSSVEGSDTQYF.

The chain links TRBV29-1 to TRBJ2-7; 10 bases match TRBD1. Germline CDR1 SQVTM, CDR2 ANQGSEA. Trimming cost V 6 bases and J 3 bases; bases outside gene matches: 5. This CDR3 region has 13 residues. CDR3 coding DNA: TGCAGCGTGAGGACAGGGGGGATCTACGAGCAGTACTTC. Residues: CSVRTGGIYEQYF.

This clonotype was found a few times. CDR3 bases: TGTGCCATCAGTGATGGGGGGGTTGCTGAAGCTTTCTTT. Translated: CAISDGGVAEAFF. The chain couples TRBV10-3 to TRBJ1-1; TRBD1 is a possible D gene (5 bases). V lost 3 bases to trimming and J lost 6 bases, with 11 bases between them. The CDR3 has 13 amino acids. Germline V gene sequence: CDR1 ENHRY, CDR2 SYGVKD.

This chain connects TRBV12-3 or TRBV12-4 to TRBJ2-3; weak D call: TRBD2 (5 bases). The CDR3 runs 15 residues. V was clipped by 3 bases and J by 4 bases, with 14 bases between them. DNA for the CDR3: TGTGCCAGCAGTTTTAGCCCGGGGTCTCCAGATACGCAGTATTTT. Its protein product is CASSFSPGSPDTQYF.

This chain joins TRBV7-9 and TRBJ1-2, with TRBD1 matching 8 bases. V dropped 2 bases and J dropped 4; count of bases not matched to a gene: 6. Germline V gene sequence: CDR1 SEHNR, CDR2 FQNEAQ (reference sequence). The CDR3 contains 15 residues. The CDR3: CASSLPDRDLYGYTF. CDR3 sequence (DNA): TGTGCCAGCAGCTTACCGGACAGGGATCTCTATGGCTACACCTTC. The whole variable domain, remainder taken from reference TRBV7-9 and TRBJ1-2, is DTGVSQNPRHKITKRGQNVTFRCDPISEHNRLYWYRQTLGQGPEFLTYFQNEAQLEKSRLLSDRFSAERPKGSFSTLEIQRTEQGDSAMYLCASSLPDRDLYGYTFGSGTRLTVV.